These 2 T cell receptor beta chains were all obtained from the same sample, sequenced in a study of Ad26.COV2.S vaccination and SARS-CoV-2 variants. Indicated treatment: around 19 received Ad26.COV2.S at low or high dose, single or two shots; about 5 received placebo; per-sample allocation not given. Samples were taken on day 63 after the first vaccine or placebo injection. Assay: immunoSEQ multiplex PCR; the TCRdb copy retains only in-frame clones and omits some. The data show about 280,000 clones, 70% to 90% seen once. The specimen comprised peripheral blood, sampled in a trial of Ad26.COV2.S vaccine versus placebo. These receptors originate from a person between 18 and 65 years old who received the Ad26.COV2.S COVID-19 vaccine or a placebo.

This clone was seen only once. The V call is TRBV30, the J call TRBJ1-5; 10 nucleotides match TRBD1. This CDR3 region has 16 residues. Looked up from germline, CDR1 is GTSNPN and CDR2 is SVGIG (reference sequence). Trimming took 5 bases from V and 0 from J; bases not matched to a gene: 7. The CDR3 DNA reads TGTGCCTGGGCGAGACAGGGGGCAGTTAGCAATCAGCCCCAGCATTTT. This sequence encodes CAWARQGAVSNQPQHF.

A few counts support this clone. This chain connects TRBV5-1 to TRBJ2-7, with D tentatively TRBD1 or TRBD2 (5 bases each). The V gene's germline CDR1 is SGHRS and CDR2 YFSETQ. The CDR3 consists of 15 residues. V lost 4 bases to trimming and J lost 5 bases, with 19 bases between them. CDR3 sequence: CASSGTRTVAHEQYF. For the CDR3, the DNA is TGCGCCAGCAGCGGGACCCGGACGGTGGCGCACGAGCAGTACTTC.